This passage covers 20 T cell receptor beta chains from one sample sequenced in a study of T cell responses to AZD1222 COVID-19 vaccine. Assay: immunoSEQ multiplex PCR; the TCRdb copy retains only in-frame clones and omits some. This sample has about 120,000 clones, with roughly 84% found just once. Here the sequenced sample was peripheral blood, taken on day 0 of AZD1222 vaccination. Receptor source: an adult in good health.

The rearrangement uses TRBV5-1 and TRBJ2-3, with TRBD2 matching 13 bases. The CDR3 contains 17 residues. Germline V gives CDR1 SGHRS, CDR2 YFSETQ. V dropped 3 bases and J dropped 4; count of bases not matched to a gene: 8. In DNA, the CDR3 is TGCGCCAGCAGCTCATTCGGGACTAGCGGGGTATCAGATACGCAGTATTTT. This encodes CASSSFGTSGVSDTQYF.

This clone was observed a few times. The chain's CDR3 is CASSQTDTGELFF. CDR3 DNA: TGCGCCAGCAGCCAAACGGACACCGGGGAGCTGTTTTTT. The chain joins TRBV4-1 to TRBJ2-2, with D uncertain. Trimming removed 2 bases at V and 3 bases at J, with 4 bases between. Germline CDR1 MGHRA, CDR2 YSYEKL. This CDR3 has 13 residues.

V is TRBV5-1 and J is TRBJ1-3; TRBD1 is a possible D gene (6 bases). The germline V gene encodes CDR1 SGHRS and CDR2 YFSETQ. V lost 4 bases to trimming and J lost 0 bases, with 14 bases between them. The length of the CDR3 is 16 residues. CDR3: CASSITTGNSGNTIYF. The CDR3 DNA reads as TGCGCCAGCAGCATTACCACAGGGAACTCTGGAAACACCATATATTTT.

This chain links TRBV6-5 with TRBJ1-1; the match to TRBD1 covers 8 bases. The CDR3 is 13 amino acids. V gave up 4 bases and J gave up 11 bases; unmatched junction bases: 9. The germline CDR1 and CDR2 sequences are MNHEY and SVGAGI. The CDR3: CASSSGTGLWAFF. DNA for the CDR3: TGTGCCAGCAGTTCCGGGACAGGTCTATGGGCTTTCTTT.

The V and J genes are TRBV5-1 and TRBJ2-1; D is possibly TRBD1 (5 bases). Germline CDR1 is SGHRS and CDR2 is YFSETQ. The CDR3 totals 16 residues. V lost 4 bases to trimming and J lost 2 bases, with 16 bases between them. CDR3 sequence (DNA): TGCGCCAGCAGCCGTAGACAGTCCGGGCCCTACAATGAGCAGTTCTTC. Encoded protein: CASSRRQSGPYNEQFF. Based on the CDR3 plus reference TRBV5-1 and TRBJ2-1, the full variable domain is KAGVTQTPRYLIKTRGQQVTLSCSPISGHRSVSWYQQTPGQGLQFLFEYFSETQRNKGNFPGRFSGRQFSNSRSEMNVSTLELGDSALYLCASSRRQSGPYNEQFFGPGTRLTVL.

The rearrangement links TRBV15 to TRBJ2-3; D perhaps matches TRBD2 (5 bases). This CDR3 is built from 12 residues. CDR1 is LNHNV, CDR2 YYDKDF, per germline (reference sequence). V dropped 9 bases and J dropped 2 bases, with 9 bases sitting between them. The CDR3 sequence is CATRGPTDTQYF. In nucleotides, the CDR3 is TGTGCCACACGGGGTCCCACAGATACGCAGTATTTT.

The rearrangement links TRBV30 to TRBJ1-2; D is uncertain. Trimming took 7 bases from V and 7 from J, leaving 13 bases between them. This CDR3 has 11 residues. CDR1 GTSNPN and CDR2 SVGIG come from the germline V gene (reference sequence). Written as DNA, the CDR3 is TGTGCCTTGGAGGGTTTCGGTGGCTACACCTTC. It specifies CALEGFGGYTF.

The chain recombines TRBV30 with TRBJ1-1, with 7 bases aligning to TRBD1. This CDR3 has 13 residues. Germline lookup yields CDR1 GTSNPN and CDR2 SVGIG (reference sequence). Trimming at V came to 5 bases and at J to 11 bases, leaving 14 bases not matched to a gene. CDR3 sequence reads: CAWAGGETGDAFF. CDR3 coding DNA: TGTGCCTGGGCAGGGGGGGAAACCGGCGATGCTTTCTTT.

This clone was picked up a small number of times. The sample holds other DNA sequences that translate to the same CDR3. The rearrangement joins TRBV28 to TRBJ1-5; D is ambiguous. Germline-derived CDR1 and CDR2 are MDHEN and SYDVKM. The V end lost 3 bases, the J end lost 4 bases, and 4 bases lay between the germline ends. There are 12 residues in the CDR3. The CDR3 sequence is CASSLENQPQHF. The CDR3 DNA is TGTGCCAGCAGTTTGGAAAATCAGCCCCAGCATTTT.

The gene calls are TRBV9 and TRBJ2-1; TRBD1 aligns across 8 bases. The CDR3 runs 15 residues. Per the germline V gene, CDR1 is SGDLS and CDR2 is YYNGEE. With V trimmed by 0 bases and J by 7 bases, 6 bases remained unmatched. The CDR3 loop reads CASSVATGTGNEQFF. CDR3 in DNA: TGTGCCAGCAGCGTAGCCACCGGGACAGGAAATGAGCAGTTCTTC.

CDR3 coding DNA: TGCAGTGCTAGTGGGCGGAATTCCTTACCGGGGCAGTTCTTC. It specifies CSASGRNSLPGQFF. The chain recombines TRBV20-1 with TRBJ2-1; no firm D call. The CDR3 is 14 amino acids. Germline-derived CDR1 and CDR2 are DFQATT and SNEGSKA (reference sequence). V shed 3 bases and J shed 12 bases, with 21 bases lying between them.

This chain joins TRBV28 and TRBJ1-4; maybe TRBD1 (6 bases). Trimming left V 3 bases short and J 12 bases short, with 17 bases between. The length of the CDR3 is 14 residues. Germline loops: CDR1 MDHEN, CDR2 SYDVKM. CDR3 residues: CASSFSYNTGQLFF. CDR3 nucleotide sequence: TGTGCCAGCAGTTTCAGCTATAACACAGGGCAACTGTTTTTT.

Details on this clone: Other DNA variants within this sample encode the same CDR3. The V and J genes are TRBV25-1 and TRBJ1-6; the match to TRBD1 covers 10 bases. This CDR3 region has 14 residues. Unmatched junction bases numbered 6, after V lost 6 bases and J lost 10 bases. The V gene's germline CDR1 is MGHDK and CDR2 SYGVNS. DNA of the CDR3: TGTGCCAGCAGCCCCGGGACAGGGGACTCACCCCTCCACTTT. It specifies CASSPGTGDSPLHF.

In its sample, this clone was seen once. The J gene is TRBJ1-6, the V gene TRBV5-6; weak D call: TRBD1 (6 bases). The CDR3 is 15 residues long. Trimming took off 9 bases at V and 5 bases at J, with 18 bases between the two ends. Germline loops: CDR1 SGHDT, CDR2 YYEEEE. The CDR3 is CATQGLGGHNSPLHF. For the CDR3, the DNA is TGTGCCACCCAGGGTTTGGGGGGGCATAATTCACCCCTCCACTTT.

The CDR3 DNA reads as TGTGCCAGCAGTTATCAAGAGACCCAGTACTTC. Amino acid sequence: CASSYQETQYF. The gene calls are TRBV2 and TRBJ2-5; D gene unclear. The CDR3 extends over 11 amino acids. V shed 5 bases and J shed 2 bases, with 3 bases lying between them. In germline, CDR1 is SNHLY, CDR2 FYNNEI.

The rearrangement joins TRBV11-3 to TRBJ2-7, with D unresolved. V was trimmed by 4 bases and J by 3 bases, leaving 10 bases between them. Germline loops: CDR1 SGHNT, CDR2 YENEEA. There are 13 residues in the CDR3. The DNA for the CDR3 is TGTGCCAGCAGCTCTGTTCGTCACTACGAGCAGTACTTC. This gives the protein CASSSVRHYEQYF. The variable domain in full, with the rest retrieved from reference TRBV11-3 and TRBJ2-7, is EAGVVQSPRYKIIEKKQPVAFWCNPISGHNTLYWYLQNLGQGPELLIRYENEEAVDDSQLPKDRFSAERLKGVDSTLKIQPAELGDSAVYLCASSSVRHYEQYFGPGTRLTVT.

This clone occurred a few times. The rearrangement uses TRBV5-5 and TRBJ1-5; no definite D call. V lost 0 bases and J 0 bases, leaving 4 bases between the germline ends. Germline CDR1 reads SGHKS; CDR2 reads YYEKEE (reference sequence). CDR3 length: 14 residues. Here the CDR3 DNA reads TGTGCCAGCAGCTTGGTGGGTAGCAATCAGCCCCAGCATTTT. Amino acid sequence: CASSLVGSNQPQHF.

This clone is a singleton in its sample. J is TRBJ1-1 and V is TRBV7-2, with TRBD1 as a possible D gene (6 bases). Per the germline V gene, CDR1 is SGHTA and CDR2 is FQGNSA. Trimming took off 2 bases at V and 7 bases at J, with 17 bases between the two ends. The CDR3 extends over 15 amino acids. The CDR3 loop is CASSLRPGQGIEAFF. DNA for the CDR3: TGTGCCAGCAGCTTAAGGCCGGGGCAGGGGATTGAAGCTTTCTTT.

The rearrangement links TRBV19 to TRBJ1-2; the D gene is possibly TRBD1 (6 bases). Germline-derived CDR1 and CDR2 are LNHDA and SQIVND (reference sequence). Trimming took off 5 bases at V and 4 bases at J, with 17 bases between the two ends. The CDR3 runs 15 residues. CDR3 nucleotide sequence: TGTGCCAGTAGTCCCCGCCTACAGGGTGGCTATGGCTACACCTTC. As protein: CASSPRLQGGYGYTF.

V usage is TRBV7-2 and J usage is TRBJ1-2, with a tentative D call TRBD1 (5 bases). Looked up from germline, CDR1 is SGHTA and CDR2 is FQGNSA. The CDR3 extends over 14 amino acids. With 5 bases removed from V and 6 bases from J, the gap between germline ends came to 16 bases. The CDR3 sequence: CASSAGTPGHGYTF. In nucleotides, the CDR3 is TGTGCCAGCAGCGCCGGGACCCCGGGCCATGGCTACACCTTC.